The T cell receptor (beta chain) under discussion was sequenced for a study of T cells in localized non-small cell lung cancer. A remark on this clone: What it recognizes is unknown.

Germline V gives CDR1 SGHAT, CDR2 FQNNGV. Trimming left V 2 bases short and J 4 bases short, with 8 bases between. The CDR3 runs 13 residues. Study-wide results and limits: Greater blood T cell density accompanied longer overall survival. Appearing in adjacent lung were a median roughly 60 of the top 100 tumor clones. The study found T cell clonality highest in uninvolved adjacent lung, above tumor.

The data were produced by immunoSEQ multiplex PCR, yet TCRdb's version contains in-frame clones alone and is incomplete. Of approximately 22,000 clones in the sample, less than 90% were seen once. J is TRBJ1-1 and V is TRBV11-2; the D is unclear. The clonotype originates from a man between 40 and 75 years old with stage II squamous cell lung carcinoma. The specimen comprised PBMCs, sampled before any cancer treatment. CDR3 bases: TGTGCCAGCAGCTTAATGGTTTTCACTGAAGCTTTCTTT. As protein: CASSLMVFTEAFF.